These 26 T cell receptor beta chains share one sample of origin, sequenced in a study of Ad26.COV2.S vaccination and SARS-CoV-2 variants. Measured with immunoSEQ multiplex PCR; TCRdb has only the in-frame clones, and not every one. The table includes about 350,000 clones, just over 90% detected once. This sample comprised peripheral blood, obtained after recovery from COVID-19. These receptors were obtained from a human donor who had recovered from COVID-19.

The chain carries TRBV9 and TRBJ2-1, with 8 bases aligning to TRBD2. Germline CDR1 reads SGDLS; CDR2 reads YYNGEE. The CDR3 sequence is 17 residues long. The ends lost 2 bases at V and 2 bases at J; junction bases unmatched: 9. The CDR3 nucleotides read TGTGCCAGCAGCGTCTGGCCAACGGGGGGGCCCTACAATGAGCAGTTCTTC. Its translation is CASSVWPTGGPYNEQFF.

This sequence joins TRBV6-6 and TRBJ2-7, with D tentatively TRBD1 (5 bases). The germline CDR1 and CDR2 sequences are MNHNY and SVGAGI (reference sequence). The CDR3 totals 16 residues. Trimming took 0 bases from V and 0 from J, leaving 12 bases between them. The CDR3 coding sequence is TGTGCCAGCAGTTACTCGAGGCAGGGTGGCTCCTACGAGCAGTACTTC. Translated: CASSYSRQGGSYEQYF.

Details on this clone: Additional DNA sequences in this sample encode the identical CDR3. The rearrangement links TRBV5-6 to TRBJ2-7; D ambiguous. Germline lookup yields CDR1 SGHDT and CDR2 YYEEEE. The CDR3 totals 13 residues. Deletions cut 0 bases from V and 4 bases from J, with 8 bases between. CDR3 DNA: TGTGCCAGCAGCTTGGGGGTAGGGTACGAGCAGTACTTC. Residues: CASSLGVGYEQYF.

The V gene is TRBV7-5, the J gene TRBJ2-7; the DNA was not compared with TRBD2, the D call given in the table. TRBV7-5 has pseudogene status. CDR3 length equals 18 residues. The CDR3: CARSLGRLARPSSYEQYF. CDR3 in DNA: TGTGCCAGAAGCTTAGGTAGACTCGCGAGACCCAGCTCCTACGAGCAGTACTTC.

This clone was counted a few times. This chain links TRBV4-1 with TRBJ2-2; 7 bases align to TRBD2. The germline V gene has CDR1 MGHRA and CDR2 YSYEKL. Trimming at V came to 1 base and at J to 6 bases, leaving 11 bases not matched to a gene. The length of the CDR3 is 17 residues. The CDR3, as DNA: TGCGCCAGCAGCCAAGGAGGAGGGCGGGGGATCCCCGGGGAGCTGTTTTTT. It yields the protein CASSQGGGRGIPGELFF.

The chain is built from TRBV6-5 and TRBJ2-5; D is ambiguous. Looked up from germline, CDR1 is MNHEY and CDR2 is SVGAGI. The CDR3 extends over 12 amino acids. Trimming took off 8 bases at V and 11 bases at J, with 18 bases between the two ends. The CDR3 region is CASFSEDAWQYF. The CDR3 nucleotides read TGTGCCAGCTTCTCTGAGGACGCATGGCAGTACTTC.

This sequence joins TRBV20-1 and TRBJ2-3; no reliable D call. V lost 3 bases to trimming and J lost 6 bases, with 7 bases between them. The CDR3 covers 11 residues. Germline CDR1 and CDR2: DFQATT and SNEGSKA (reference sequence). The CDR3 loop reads CSASTEDTQYF. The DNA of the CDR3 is TGCAGTGCTAGTACAGAGGATACGCAGTATTTT.

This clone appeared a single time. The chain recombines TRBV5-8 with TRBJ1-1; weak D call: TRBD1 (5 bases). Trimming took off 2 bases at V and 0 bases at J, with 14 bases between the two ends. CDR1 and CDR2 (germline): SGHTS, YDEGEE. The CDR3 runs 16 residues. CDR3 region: CASSFFRQTLNTEAFF. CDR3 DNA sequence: TGTGCCAGCAGCTTCTTCCGACAGACTTTGAACACTGAAGCTTTCTTT.

CDR3: CATSDTYRQGLSYEQYF. The CDR3 nucleotides are TGTGCCACCAGTGATACATACAGACAGGGCCTTTCCTACGAGCAGTACTTC. The chain uses TRBV24-1 and TRBJ2-7; 7 bases align to TRBD1. The germline V gene encodes CDR1 KGHDR and CDR2 SFDVKD. The CDR3 length is 17 residues. V shed 3 bases and J 1 base; nucleotides not matched to a gene: 11.

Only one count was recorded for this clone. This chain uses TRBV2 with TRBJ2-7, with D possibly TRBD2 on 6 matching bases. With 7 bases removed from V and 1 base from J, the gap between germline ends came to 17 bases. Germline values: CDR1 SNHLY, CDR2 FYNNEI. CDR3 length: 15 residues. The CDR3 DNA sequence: TGTGCCAGCAAGCCCCTCTTTGGAGGGTCCTACGAGCAGTACTTC. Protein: CASKPLFGGSYEQYF.

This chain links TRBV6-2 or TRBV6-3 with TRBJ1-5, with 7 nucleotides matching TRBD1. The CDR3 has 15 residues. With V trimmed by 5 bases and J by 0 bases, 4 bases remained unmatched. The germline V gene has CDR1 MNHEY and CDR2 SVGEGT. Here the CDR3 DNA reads TGTGCCAGCAGTGCAGGGGGGATTAGCAATCAGCCCCAGCATTTT. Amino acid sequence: CASSAGGISNQPQHF.

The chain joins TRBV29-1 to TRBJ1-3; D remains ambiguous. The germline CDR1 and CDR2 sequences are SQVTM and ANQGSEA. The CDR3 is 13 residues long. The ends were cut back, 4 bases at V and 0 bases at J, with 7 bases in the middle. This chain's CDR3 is CSVAKLSGNTIYF. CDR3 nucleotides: TGCAGCGTTGCTAAGCTCTCTGGAAACACCATATATTTT.

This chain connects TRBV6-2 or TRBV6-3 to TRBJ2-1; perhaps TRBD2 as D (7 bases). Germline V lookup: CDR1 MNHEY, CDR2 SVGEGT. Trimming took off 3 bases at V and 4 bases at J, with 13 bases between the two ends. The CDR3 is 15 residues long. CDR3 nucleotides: TGTGCCAGCAGTTATTGGCGGGGGCTATACAATGAGCAGTTCTTC. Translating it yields CASSYWRGLYNEQFF.

CDR3 in DNA: TGCGCCAGCAGGAGCTCCTATAATTCACCCCTCCACTTT. Translation: CASRSSYNSPLHF. This rearrangement joins TRBV10-2 to TRBJ1-6; no firm D call. V lost 6 bases and J 0 bases, leaving 3 bases between the germline ends. Germline V CDR1 and CDR2: WSHSY, SAAADI. The CDR3 is 13 residues long.

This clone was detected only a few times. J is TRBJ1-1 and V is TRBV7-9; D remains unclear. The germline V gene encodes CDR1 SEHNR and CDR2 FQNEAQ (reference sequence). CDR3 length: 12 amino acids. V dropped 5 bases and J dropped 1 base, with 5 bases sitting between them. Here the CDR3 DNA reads TGTGCCAGCAGCGGCGGGAACACTGAAGCTTTCTTT. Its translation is CASSGGNTEAFF.

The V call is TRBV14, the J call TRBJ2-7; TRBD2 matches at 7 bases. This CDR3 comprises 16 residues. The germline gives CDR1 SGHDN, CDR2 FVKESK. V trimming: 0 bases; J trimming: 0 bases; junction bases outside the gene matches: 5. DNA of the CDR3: TGTGCCAGCAGCCAAGATTGGCGGGGGAGCTCCTACGAGCAGTACTTC. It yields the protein CASSQDWRGSSYEQYF.

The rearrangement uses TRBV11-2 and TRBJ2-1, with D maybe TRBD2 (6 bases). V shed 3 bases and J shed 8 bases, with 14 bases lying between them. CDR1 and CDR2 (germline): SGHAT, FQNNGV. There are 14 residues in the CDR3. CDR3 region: CASSFDGGRDEQFF. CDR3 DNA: TGTGCCAGCAGCTTCGACGGGGGAAGGGATGAGCAGTTCTTC. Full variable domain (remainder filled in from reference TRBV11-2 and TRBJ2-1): EAGVAQSPRYKIIEKRQSVAFWCNPISGHATLYWYQQILGQGPKLLIQFQNNGVVDDSQLPKDRFSAERLKGVDSTLKIQPAKLEDSAVYLCASSFDGGRDEQFFGPGTRLTVL.

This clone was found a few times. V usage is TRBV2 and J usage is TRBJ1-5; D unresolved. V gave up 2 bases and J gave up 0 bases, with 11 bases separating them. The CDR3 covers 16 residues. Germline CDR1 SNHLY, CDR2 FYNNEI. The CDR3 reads CASSEKGRYSNQPQHF. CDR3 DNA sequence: TGTGCCAGCAGTGAAAAGGGCCGATATAGCAATCAGCCCCAGCATTTT.

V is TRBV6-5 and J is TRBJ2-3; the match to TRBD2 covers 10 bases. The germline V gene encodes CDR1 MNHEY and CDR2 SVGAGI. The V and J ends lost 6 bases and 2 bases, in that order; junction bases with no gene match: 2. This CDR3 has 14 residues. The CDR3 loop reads CASSTSGDTDTQYF. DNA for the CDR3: TGTGCCAGCAGCACTAGCGGGGACACAGATACGCAGTATTTT.

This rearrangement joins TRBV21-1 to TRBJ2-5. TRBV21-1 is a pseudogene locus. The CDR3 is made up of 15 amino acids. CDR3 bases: TGTGCCAGCAGCAAGTACAACCGGTACCAAGAGACCCAGTACTTC. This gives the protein CASSKYNRYQETQYF.

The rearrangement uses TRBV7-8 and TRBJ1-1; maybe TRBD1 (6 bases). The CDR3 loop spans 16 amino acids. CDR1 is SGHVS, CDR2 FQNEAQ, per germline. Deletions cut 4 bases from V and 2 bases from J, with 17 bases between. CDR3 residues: CASSSVLQGPNTEAFF. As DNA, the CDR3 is TGTGCCAGCAGCTCCGTGCTACAGGGACCCAACACTGAAGCTTTCTTT.

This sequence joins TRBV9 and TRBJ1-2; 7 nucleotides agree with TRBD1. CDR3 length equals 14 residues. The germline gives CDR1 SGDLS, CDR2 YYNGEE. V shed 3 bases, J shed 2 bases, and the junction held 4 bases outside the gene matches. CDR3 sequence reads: CASSGAQGNYGYTF. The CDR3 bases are TGTGCCAGCAGCGGGGCACAGGGGAACTATGGCTACACCTTC. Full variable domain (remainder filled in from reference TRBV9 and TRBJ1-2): DSGVTQTPKHLITATGQRVTLRCSPRSGDLSVYWYQQSLDQGLQFLIQYYNGEERAKGNILERFSAQQFPDLHSELNLSSLELGDSALYFCASSGAQGNYGYTFGSGTRLTVV.

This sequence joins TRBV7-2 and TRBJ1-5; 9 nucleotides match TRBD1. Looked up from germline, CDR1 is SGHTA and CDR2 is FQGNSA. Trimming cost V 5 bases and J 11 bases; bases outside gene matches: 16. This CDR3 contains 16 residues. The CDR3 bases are TGTGCCAGCAGCAAACTGGGACAGGGAGGGGGTGGAGCCCAGCATTTT. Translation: CASSKLGQGGGGAQHF.

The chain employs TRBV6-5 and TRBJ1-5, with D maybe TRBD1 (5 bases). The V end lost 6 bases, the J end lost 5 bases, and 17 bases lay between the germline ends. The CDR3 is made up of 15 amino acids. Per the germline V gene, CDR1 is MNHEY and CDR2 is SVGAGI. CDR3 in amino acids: CASRHRAGSDQPQHF. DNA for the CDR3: TGTGCCAGCAGACACCGGGCAGGGAGTGATCAGCCCCAGCATTTT.

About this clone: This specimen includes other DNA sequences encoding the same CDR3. In DNA form, the CDR3 reads TGTGCCAGCAGTGGGGGTAGTTACGAGCAGTACTTC. Encoded protein: CASSGGSYEQYF. The chain couples TRBV2 to TRBJ2-7; D uncertain. CDR1 is SNHLY, CDR2 FYNNEI, per germline. This CDR3 is 12 amino acids long. V dropped 4 bases and J dropped 4 bases, with 8 bases sitting between them.

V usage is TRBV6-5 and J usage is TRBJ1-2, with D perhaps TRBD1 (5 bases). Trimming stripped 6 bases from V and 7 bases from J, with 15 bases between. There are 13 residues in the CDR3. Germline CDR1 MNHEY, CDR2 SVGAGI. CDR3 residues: CASRIDYRSGYTF. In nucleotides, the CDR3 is TGTGCCAGCAGAATCGATTACAGGAGTGGCTACACCTTC.